These T cell receptor beta chains were read from a single sample in a study of blood T cell repertoires in COVID-19. Some clones are missing from TCRdb's copy, which holds only in-frame ones; the method was immunoSEQ multiplex PCR. The sample contains 45,000 to 65,000 clones, over 90% of which appear only once. The sample taken for sequencing was peripheral blood. These receptors were obtained from a human donor in a cohort sampled during active COVID-19. Both conserved end residues are trimmed from each CDR3. Each record gives: J gene, V gene, CDR3 protein.

J gene: TRBJ2-3
V gene: TRBV6-7
CDR3 protein: ASSYAWYRADTQY

J gene: TRBJ2-1
V gene: TRBV5-6
CDR3 protein: ASSPPSGGSGDNEQF

J gene: TRBJ1-1
V gene: TRBV6-6
CDR3 protein: ASSHDSSTEAF

J gene: TRBJ2-1
V gene: TRBV20-1
CDR3 protein: SAIISHEQF

J gene: TRBJ2-5
V gene: TRBV15
CDR3 protein: ATSRDRMSQETQY

J gene: TRBJ2-2
V gene: TRBV6-2/TRBV6-3
CDR3 protein: ASSYSRVDYGELF

J gene: TRBJ1-2
V gene: TRBV27
CDR3 protein: ASSSSTGYGYT

J gene: TRBJ2-1
V gene: TRBV7-2
CDR3 protein: ASSRNQPGLGRYEQF

J gene: TRBJ2-2
V gene: TRBV27
CDR3 protein: ASRVFGSGSFESGELF

J gene: TRBJ1-2
V gene: TRBV13
CDR3 protein: ASSPVMQNDYGYT

J gene: TRBJ2-7
V gene: TRBV7-6
CDR3 protein: ASSLDAGFSYEQY

J gene: TRBJ2-7
V gene: TRBV29-1
CDR3 protein: SIGLAYEQY

J gene: TRBJ2-1
V gene: TRBV2
CDR3 protein: ASRKSGTNEQF

J gene: TRBJ2-7
V gene: TRBV2
CDR3 protein: ASTPSSGFYEQY

J gene: TRBJ1-2
V gene: TRBV3-1/TRBV3-2
CDR3 protein: ASTPGGRDYGYT

J gene: TRBJ1-2
V gene: TRBV5-4
CDR3 protein: ASSLKGAYGYT

J gene: TRBJ1-2
V gene: TRBV28
CDR3 protein: ASSFIPPGEFYGYT

J gene: TRBJ2-1
V gene: TRBV6-5
CDR3 protein: ATTGYNEQF

J gene: TRBJ2-5
V gene: TRBV12-5
CDR3 protein: ASGWGQIGFGETQY

J gene: TRBJ1-4
V gene: TRBV27
CDR3 protein: ASSLMGQPNEKLF

J gene: TRBJ1-2
V gene: TRBV6-5
CDR3 protein: ASSPPGQGINGYT

J gene: TRBJ1-2
V gene: TRBV5-1
CDR3 protein: ASSLVRQGYGYT

J gene: TRBJ1-1
V gene: TRBV5-6
CDR3 protein: ASSSRGGKAEAF

J gene: TRBJ2-5
V gene: TRBV10-3
CDR3 protein: AISAPGQETQY

J gene: TRBJ1-5
V gene: TRBV19
CDR3 protein: ASSIRDNQPQH

J gene: TRBJ2-2
V gene: TRBV9
CDR3 protein: ASSVLGDPSGTGELF

J gene: TRBJ2-2
V gene: TRBV7-2
CDR3 protein: ASSGRDSSRTGELF

J gene: TRBJ1-3
V gene: TRBV28
CDR3 protein: ASSLRGQAGNTIY

J gene: TRBJ2-3
V gene: TRBV10-3
CDR3 protein: AISEASGRSDTQY

J gene: TRBJ2-2
V gene: TRBV4-2
CDR3 protein: ASSPVAGEGTGELF

J gene: TRBJ1-5
V gene: TRBV6-2/TRBV6-3
CDR3 protein: ASSYPGNQPQH

J gene: TRBJ1-2
V gene: TRBV6-5
CDR3 protein: ASRSGGGNGYT

J gene: TRBJ2-5
V gene: TRBV5-4
CDR3 protein: ASSDGWETQY

J gene: TRBJ1-4
V gene: TRBV5-1
CDR3 protein: ASSLGGEAVEKLF

J gene: TRBJ1-6
V gene: TRBV3-1/TRBV3-2
CDR3 protein: ASSQALFDSPLH

J gene: TRBJ2-1
V gene: TRBV24-1
CDR3 protein: ATSDAGKNEQF

J gene: TRBJ1-2
V gene: TRBV5-5
CDR3 protein: ASSPRDRRIYGYT

J gene: TRBJ1-1
V gene: TRBV2
CDR3 protein: ASSVGANTEAF

J gene: TRBJ2-3
V gene: TRBV7-9
CDR3 protein: ASSLFTDTQY

J gene: TRBJ2-1
V gene: TRBV4-1
CDR3 protein: ASSKTSGGDLGNEQF

J gene: TRBJ1-3
V gene: TRBV3-1/TRBV3-2
CDR3 protein: ASSRDTTSGNTIY

J gene: TRBJ2-1
V gene: TRBV27
CDR3 protein: ASSFRQYDNEQF

J gene: TRBJ2-7
V gene: TRBV6-5
CDR3 protein: ASSLTSTVAYEQY

J gene: TRBJ1-4
V gene: TRBV4-2
CDR3 protein: ASSETGGLEKLF

J gene: TRBJ1-6
V gene: TRBV6-2/TRBV6-3
CDR3 protein: ASSFDQQASPLH

J gene: TRBJ2-3
V gene: TRBV18
CDR3 protein: ASSPTGGTDTQY

J gene: TRBJ1-1
V gene: TRBV5-5
CDR3 protein: ASSSDTGVYTEAF

J gene: TRBJ2-3
V gene: TRBV5-4
CDR3 protein: ASSIPEDTQY

J gene: TRBJ2-3
V gene: TRBV28
CDR3 protein: ASSFLGGTDTQY